These T cell receptor beta chains were read from a single sample in a study of T cells in Graves' hyperthyroidism and ophthalmopathy. Each CDR3 protein gets one entry after TCRdb re-called the multiplex PCR reads with MiXCR. In the table there are roughly 380,000 distinct CDR3 sequences, 14% of which are singletons. The material sequenced was blood. These receptors all stem from a woman aged 55 to 70 with Graves' hyperthyroidism. The conserved cysteine and the conserved F or W are not part of the CDR3 here. A D gene is named only where the DNA matches it firmly.

j_gene,v_gene,d_gene,CDR3aa
TRBJ2-7,TRBV20-1,TRBD2,SARPTSGIYEQY
TRBJ2-7,TRBV6-1,TRBD1,ASRQGQATSYEQY
TRBJ1-1,TRBV7-6,NA,ASSTQGDTEAF
TRBJ2-7,TRBV7-3,TRBD2,ASSLGLAAPYEQY
TRBJ2-5,TRBV24-1,NA,ATSDSKTDTKKETQY
TRBJ2-3,TRBV7-2,NA,ASSLETSTDTQY
TRBJ1-6,TRBV5-6,NA,ASSVSPGDPNSPLH
TRBJ2-3,TRBV10-3,NA,AIRDYPTDTQY
TRBJ2-7,TRBV25-1,NA,ASRVGTGTYEQY
TRBJ2-3,TRBV6-5,TRBD2,ASSYQSGSFGTDTQY
TRBJ1-2,TRBV29-1,NA,SVDKGLDGYT
TRBJ2-7,TRBV2,NA,ASSGVFYEQY
TRBJ2-4,TRBV14,TRBD1,ASSQGRTGASKNIQY
TRBJ1-2,TRBV14,NA,ASSQGFREGYT
TRBJ2-1,TRBV11-2,TRBD2,ASSLEFGGGRNEQF
TRBJ1-5,TRBV20-1,NA,SASPAGGDQPQH
TRBJ2-3,TRBV27,TRBD2,ASSSPGLAATDTQY
TRBJ2-1,TRBV28,NA,ASSLPQTNEQF
TRBJ2-1,TRBV24-1,TRBD1,ATAHTGTGTYNEQF
TRBJ1-5,TRBV18,NA,ASSLGRDQPQH
TRBJ1-2,TRBV19,NA,ASSLTNKLSYGYT
TRBJ1-1,TRBV2,TRBD1,ASSERDRGHTEAF
TRBJ1-4,TRBV4-1,NA,ASSQGVVRGGEKLF
TRBJ2-3,TRBV7-3,TRBD1,ASSGGPGGADTQY
TRBJ2-5,TRBV7-8,TRBD1,ASSPQGAGQETQY
TRBJ2-1,TRBV6-6,NA,ASSYSRVYNEQF
TRBJ1-2,TRBV20-1,NA,SAPQTPDGYT
TRBJ1-6,TRBV3-1,NA,ASSQGPGSPLH
TRBJ2-7,TRBV28,NA,AIQQTGYYEQY
TRBJ2-3,TRBV7-9,NA,ASISLKGTDTQY
TRBJ2-7,TRBV29-1,NA,SVGTWGEQY
TRBJ2-3,TRBV18,TRBD2,ASSSRTSGTDTQY
TRBJ2-1,TRBV25-1,TRBD2,ASLTSGRQFSYNEQF
TRBJ1-1,TRBV11-2,NA,ASSLPGIADPEAF
TRBJ1-2,TRBV20-1,TRBD1,SPPGTGDPNYGYT
TRBJ2-1,TRBV20-1,NA,SARDVAFSYNEQF
TRBJ1-1,TRBV18,TRBD1,ASSPVTQGGTEAF
TRBJ2-1,TRBV11-2,TRBD2,ASSSTGTRDNEQF
TRBJ2-5,TRBV12-3/TRBV12-4,NA,ASRPQGVETQY
TRBJ2-3,TRBV9,TRBD2,ASSVVSGFTDTQY
TRBJ2-5,TRBV10-3,NA,AISGTGTQETQY
TRBJ2-1,TRBV6-2/TRBV6-3,NA,ASSYDGYNEQF
TRBJ2-5,TRBV9,TRBD2,ASRPGLAVETQY
TRBJ2-1,TRBV20-1,NA,SARDNIGEQF
TRBJ2-3,TRBV11-3,TRBD2,ASSSGGLAIDTQY
TRBJ1-1,TRBV6-6,TRBD1,ASSYQGTGFGPEAF